This TCR beta chain originates from a study of control samples from healthy donors and cancer patients. Only in-frame clones appear in the TCRdb table, and some are missing; sequencing was by immunoSEQ multiplex PCR. The table lists 100,000 or so clones, about 85% of them singletons. V lost 3 bases to trimming and J lost 1 base; unmatched junction nucleotides: 3. The CDR3 totals 16 residues. The V gene's germline CDR1 is LNHDA and CDR2 SQIVND (reference sequence). This clone was found once. This chain connects TRBV19 to TRBJ2-1, with 10 bases matching TRBD2. The sequence was obtained from a woman aged 45 to 65 in good health. Sample: blood. The CDR3, as DNA: TGTGCCAGTAGTATCGTACTAGCGGGATCCTACAATGAGCAGTTCTTC. This sequence encodes CASSIVLAGSYNEQFF. Drawing the rest from reference TRBV19 and TRBJ2-1, the complete variable domain is DGGITQSPKYLFRKEGQNVTLSCEQNLNHDAMYWYRQDPGQGLRLIYYSQIVNDFQKGDIAEGYSVSREKKESFPLTVTSAQKNPTAFYLCASSIVLAGSYNEQFFGPGTRLTVL.